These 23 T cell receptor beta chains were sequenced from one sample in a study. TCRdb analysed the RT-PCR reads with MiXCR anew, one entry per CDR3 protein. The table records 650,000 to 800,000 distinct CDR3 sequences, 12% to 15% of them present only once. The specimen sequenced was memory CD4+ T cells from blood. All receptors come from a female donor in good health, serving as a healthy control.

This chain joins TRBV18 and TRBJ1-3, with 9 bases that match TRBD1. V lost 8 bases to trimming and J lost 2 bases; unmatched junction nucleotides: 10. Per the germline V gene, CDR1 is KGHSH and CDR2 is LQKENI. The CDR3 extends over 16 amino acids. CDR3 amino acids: CASRSTGGGPGNTIYF. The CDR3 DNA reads TGTGCCAGCCGATCTACAGGGGGCGGACCTGGAAACACCATATATTTT.

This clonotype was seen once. This CDR3 is CASSFILGPYNEQFF. In DNA, the CDR3 is TGTGCCAGCAGTTTTATATTGGGACCCTACAATGAGCAGTTCTTC. The V call is TRBV27, the J call TRBJ2-1; either TRBD1 or TRBD2 may supply D (5 bases each). V lost 3 bases and J 2 bases, leaving 11 bases between the germline ends. The CDR3 extends over 15 amino acids. CDR1 and CDR2 (germline): MNHEY, SMNVEV (reference sequence).

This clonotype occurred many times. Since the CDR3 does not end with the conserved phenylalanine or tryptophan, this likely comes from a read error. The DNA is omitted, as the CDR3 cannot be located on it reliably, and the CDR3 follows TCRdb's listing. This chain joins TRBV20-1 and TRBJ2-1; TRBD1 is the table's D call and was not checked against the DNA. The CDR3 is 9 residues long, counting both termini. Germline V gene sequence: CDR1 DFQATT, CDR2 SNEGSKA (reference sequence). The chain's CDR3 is CSVQGKRTL.

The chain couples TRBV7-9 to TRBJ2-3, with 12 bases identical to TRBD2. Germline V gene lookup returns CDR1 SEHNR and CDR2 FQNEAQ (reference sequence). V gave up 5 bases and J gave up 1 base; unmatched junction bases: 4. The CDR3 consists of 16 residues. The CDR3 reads CASSQPSGGGTDTQYF. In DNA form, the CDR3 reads TGTGCCAGCAGCCAACCTAGCGGGGGGGGCACAGATACGCAGTATTTT. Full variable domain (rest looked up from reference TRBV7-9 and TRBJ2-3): DTGVSQNPRHKITKRGQNVTFRCDPISEHNRLYWYRQTLGQGPEFLTYFQNEAQLEKSRLLSDRFSAERPKGSFSTLEIQRTEQGDSAMYLCASSQPSGGGTDTQYFGPGTRLTVL.

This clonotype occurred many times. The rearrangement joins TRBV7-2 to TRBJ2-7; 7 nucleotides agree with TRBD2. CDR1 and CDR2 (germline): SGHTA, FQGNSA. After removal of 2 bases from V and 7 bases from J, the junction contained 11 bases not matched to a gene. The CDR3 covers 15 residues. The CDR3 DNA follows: TGTGCCAGCAGCTTACCCGGACTAGTACCTCGGGAGCAGTACTTC. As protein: CASSLPGLVPREQYF.

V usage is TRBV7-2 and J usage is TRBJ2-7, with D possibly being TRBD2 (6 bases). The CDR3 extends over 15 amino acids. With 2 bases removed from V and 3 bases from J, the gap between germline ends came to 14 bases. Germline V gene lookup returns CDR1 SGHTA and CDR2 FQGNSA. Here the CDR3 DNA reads TGTGCCAGCAGCTTACGCGGGGATTCTTACTACGAGCAGTACTTC. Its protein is CASSLRGDSYYEQYF.

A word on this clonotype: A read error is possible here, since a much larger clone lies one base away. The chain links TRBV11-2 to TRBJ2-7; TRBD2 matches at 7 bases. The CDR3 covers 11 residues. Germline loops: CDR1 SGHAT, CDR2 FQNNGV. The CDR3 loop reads CASSTSDEQNF. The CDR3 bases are TGTGCCAGCAGCACTAGCGACGAGCAGAACTTC.

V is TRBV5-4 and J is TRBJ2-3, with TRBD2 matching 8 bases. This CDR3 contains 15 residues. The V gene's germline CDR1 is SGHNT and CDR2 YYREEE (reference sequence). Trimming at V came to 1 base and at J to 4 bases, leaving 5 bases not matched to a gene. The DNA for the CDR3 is TGTGCCAGCAGCTTGCGGACTAGCCCAGCAGATACGCAGTATTTT. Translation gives CASSLRTSPADTQYF.

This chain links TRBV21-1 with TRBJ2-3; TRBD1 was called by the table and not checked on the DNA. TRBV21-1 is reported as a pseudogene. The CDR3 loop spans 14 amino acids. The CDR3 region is CARPRDRGTDTQYF. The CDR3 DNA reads TGTGCCAGGCCTAGAGACAGGGGAACAGATACGCAGTATTTT.

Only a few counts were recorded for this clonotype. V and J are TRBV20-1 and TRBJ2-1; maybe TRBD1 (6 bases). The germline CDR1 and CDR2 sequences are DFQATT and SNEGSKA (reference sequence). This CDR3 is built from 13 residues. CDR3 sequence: CRVKPGHYNEQFF. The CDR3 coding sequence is TGCAGGGTTAAACCGGGACACTACAATGAGCAGTTCTTC.

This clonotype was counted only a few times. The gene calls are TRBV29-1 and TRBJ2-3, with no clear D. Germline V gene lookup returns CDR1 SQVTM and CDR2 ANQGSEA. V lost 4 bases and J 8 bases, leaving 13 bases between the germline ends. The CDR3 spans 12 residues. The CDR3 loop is CSVAPDLGTQYF. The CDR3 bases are TGCAGCGTTGCCCCGGACCTTGGTACGCAGTATTTT.

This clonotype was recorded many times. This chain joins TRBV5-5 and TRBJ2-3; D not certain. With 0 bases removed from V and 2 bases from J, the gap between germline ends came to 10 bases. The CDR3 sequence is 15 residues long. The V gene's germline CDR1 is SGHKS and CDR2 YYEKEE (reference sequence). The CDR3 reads CASSLELFPTDTQYF. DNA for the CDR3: TGTGCCAGCAGCTTGGAACTGTTCCCCACAGATACGCAGTATTTT. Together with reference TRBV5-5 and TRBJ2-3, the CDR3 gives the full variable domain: DAGVTQSPTHLIKTRGQQVTLRCSPISGHKSVSWYQQVLGQGPQFIFQYYEKEERGRGNFPDRFSARQFPNYSSELNVNALLLGDSALYLCASSLELFPTDTQYFGPGTRLTVL.

CDR3 protein: CASRLEGQGNQPQHF. The CDR3 bases are TGTGCCAGCAGACTTGAAGGACAGGGAAATCAGCCCCAGCATTTT. The chain carries TRBV2 and TRBJ1-5; 8 bases are a match to TRBD1. Germline V gives CDR1 SNHLY, CDR2 FYNNEI. The V and J ends lost 6 bases and 4 bases, in that order; junction bases with no gene match: 8. This CDR3 has 15 amino acids.

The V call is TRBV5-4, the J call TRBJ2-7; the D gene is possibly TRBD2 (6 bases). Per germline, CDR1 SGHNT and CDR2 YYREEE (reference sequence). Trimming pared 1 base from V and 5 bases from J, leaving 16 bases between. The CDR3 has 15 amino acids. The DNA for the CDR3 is TGTGCCAGCAGCTTGAGCGGACTAAAGGGCGACGAGCAGTACTTC. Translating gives CASSLSGLKGDEQYF.

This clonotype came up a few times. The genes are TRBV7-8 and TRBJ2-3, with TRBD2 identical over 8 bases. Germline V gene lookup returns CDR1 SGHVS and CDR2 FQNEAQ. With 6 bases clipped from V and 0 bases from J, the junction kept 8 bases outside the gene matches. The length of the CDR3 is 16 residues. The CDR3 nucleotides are TGTGCCAGCAGGCGGGATGGCGGGAGGAGCACAGATACGCAGTATTTT. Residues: CASRRDGGRSTDTQYF.

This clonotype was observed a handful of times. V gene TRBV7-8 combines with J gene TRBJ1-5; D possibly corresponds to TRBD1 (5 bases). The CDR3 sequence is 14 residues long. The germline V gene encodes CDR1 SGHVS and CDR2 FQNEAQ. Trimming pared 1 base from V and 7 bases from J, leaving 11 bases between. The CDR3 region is CASSLEDWGQPQHF. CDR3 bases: TGTGCCAGCAGCTTAGAGGATTGGGGCCAGCCCCAGCATTTT.

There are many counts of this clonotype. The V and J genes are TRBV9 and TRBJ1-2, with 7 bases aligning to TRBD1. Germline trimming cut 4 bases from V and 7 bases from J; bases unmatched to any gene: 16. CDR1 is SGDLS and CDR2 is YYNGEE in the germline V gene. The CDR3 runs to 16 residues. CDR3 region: CASSSRGRGRVGGYTF. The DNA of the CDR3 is TGTGCCAGCAGCTCGCGAGGGAGGGGGCGAGTCGGTGGCTACACCTTC.

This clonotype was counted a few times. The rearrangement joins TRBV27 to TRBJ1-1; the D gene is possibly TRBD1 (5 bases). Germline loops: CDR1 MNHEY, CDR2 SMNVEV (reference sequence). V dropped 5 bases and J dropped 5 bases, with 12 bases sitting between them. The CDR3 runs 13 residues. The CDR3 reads CASSHQRGTEAFF. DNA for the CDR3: TGTGCCAGCAGTCATCAAAGGGGAACTGAAGCTTTCTTT.

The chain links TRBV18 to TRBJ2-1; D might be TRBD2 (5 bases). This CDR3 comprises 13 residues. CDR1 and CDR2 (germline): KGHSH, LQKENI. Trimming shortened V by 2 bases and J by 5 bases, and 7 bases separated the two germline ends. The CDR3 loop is CASSPELDNEQFF. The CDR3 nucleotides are TGTGCCAGCTCACCAGAACTAGACAATGAGCAGTTCTTC.

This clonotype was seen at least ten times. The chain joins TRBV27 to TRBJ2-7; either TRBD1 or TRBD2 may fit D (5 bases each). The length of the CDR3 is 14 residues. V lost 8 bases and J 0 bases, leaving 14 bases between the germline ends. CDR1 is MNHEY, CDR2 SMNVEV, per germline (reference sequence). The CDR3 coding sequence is TGTGCCAGCCAGGGACGGACGACCTCCTACGAGCAGTACTTC. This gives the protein CASQGRTTSYEQYF.

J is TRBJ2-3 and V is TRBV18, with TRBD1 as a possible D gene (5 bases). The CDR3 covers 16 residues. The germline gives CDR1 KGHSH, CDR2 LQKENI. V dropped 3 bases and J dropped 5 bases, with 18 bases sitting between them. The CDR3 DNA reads TGTGCCAGCTCACCGTTTAGAGGACACCAACTAGATACGCAGTATTTT. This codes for CASSPFRGHQLDTQYF.

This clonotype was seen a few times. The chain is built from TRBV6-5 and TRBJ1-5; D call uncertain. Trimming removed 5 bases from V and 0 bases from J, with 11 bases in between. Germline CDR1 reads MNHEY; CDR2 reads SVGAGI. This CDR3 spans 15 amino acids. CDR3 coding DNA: TGTGCCAGCAGTCCCGGACCTTTTAGCAATCAGCCCCAGCATTTT. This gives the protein CASSPGPFSNQPQHF.

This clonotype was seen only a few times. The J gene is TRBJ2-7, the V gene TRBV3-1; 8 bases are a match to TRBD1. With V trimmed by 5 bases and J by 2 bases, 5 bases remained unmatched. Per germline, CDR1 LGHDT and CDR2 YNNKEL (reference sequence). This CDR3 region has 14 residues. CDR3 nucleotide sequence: TGTGCCAGCAGCTGGAGGACAGGGCCCTACGAGCAGTACTTC. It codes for CASSWRTGPYEQYF.